Sequencing of this T cell receptor beta chain was carried out in a study of blood T cells in healthy people across ages. Through a sample-barcoded 5' primer and a J-beta primer mix, a second PCR was run for 7 to 11 cycles. TCRdb recomputed calls from the 5' RACE reads with MiXCR, one row per CDR3 protein. This table holds almost 550,000 distinct CDR3 sequences, 24% found once. CDR1 and CDR2 (germline): MNHEY, SVGAGI. The junction had 2 bases not matched to a gene; V was cut back by 3 bases and J by 4 bases. The CDR3 has 14 amino acids. Ranging in age from roughly 6 to 95, the donors were healthy Caucasian individuals from Russia. These data also formed part of another study, on T cells of mothers and their children. That investigation notes: A slight, non-significant increase in overlap was found for related mother-child pairs relative to unrelated pairs.

Material: blood. The V and J genes are TRBV6-5 and TRBJ2-2, with TRBD1 identical over 7 bases. The TCR comes from a boy between 5 and 17 years old in good health. CDR3 loop: CASSYYRGTGELFF. The CDR3 coding sequence is TGTGCCAGCAGTTATTACAGGGGCACCGGGGAGCTGTTTTTT.